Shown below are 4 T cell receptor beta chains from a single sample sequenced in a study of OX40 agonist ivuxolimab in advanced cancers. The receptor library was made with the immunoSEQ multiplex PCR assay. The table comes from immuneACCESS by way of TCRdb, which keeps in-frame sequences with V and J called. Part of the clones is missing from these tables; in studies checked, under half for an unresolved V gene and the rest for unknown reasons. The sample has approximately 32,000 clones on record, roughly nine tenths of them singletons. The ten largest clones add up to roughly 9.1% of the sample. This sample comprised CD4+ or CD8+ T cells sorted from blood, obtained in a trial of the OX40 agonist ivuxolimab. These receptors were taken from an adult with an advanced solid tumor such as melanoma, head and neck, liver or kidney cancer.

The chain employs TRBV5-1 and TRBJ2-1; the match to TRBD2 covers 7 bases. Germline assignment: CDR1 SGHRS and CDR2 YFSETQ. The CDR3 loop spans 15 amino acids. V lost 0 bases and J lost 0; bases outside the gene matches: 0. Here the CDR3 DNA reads TGCGCCAGCAGCTTGGGGGACTACTCCTACAATGAGCAGTTCTTC. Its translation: CASSLGDYSYNEQFF.

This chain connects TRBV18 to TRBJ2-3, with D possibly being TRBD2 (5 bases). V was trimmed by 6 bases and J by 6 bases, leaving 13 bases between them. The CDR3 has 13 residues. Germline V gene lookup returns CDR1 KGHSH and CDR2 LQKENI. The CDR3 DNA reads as TGTGCCAGCTCCCCCCCTACGGGGGATACGCAGTATTTT. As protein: CASSPPTGDTQYF. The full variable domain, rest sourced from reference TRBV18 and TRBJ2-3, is NAGVMQNPRHLVRRRGQEARLRCSPMKGHSHVYWYRQLPEEGLKFMVYLQKENIIDESGMPKERFSAEFPKEGPSILRIQQVVRGDSAAYFCASSPPTGDTQYFGPGTRLTVL.

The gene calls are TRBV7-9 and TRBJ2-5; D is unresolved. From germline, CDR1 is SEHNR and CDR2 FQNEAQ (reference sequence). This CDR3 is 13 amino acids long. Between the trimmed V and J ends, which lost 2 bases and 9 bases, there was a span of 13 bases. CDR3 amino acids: CASSLSQSMAQYF. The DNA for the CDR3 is TGTGCCAGCAGCTTATCGCAATCGATGGCCCAGTACTTC. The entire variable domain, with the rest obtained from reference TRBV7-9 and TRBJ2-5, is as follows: DTGVSQNPRHKITKRGQNVTFRCDPISEHNRLYWYRQTLGQGPEFLTYFQNEAQLEKSRLLSDRFSAERPKGSFSTLEIQRTEQGDSAMYLCASSLSQSMAQYFGPGTRLLVL.

The CDR3 protein is CASSLGSGAGNQPQHF. CDR3 bases: TGTGCCAGCAGCTTAGGCTCAGGGGCCGGCAATCAGCCCCAGCATTTT. The J gene is TRBJ1-5, the V gene TRBV11-2, with TRBD1 as a possible D gene (6 bases). The ends were cut back, 1 base at V and 2 bases at J, with 12 bases in the middle. Germline loops: CDR1 SGHAT, CDR2 FQNNGV. The CDR3 is 16 residues long.